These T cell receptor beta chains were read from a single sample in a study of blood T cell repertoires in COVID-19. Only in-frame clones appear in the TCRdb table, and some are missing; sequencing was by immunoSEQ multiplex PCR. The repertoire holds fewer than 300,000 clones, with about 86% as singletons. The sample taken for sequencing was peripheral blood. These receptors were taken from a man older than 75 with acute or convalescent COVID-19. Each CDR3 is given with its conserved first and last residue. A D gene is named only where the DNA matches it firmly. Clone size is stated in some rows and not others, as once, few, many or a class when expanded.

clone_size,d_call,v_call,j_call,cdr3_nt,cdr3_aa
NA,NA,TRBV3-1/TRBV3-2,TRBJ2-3,TGTGCCAGCAAACATCAATCCCAATTCCCAGATACGCAGTATTTT,CASKHQSQFPDTQYF
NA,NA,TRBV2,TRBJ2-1,TGTGCCAGCGGATACGGACATTTTACCTACAATGAGCAGTTCTTC,CASGYGHFTYNEQFF
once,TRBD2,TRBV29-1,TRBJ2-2,TGCAGCGTTGAAACGGTAGCGGGTTCAACCGGGGAGCTGTTTTTT,CSVETVAGSTGELFF
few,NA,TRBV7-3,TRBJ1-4,TGTGCCAACGGAGAGTACTTGGCAACTAATGAAAAACTGTTTTTT,CANGEYLATNEKLFF
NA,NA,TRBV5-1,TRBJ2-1,TGCGCCAGCAGCTTGGGGGAGGCCCCACTTGGTGAGCAGTTCTTC,CASSLGEAPLGEQFF
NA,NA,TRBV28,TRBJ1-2,TGTGCCAGCACCACTCTGGGCAGGCCCAACTATGGCTACACCTTC,CASTTLGRPNYGYTF
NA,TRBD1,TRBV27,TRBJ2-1,TGTGCCAGCAGGGGGACAGGGCGCAATGAGCAGTTCTTC,CASRGTGRNEQFF
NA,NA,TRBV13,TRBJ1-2,TGTGCCAGCAGCTTAGGACAGTACTATGGCTACACCTTC,CASSLGQYYGYTF
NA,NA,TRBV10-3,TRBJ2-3,TGTGCCATCCAGGGAACTAGCACAGATACGCAGTATTTT,CAIQGTSTDTQYF
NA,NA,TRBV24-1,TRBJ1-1,TGTGCCACCAGTGATCAGGGCACTGAAGCTTTCTTT,CATSDQGTEAFF
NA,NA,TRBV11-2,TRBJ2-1,TGTGCCAGCAGCTCGGGAGCTACGGATGAGCAGTTCTTC,CASSSGATDEQFF
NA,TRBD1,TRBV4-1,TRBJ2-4,TGCGCCAGCAGCCAAGATCAGGGGGCAGGAGTCAAAAACATTCAGTACTTC,CASSQDQGAGVKNIQYF
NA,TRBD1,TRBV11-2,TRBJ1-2,TGTGCCAGCAGCCCACCGTTCCGGGACAGGGGAGGCTATGGCTACACCTTC,CASSPPFRDRGGYGYTF
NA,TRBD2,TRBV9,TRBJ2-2,TGTGCCAGCAGCGTAATGGGACTAGCAAACACCGGGGAGCTGTTTTTT,CASSVMGLANTGELFF
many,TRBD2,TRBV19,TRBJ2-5,TGTGCCAGTAGTCCGGGACTAGCGGGAGCAGGGGAGACCCAGTACTTC,CASSPGLAGAGETQYF
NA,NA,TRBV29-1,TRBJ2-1,TGCAGCGTTGAGGGGAGCGTTCACAATGAGCAGTTCTTC,CSVEGSVHNEQFF
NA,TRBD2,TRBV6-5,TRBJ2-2,TGTGCCAGCAGGGTTAGCGGGGTGAACACCGGGGAGCTGTTTTTT,CASRVSGVNTGELFF